This TCR beta chain was observed in a study of cytomegalovirus exposure and HLA in healthy donors (dated by TCRdb to about 2017). Background for the entire study: According to an earlier analysis of around 600 of the donors, 200 million or so T cells yielded over 100 million unique TCR beta sequences and 276 Gb of sequence data. An earlier analysis of around 580 of the donors used high-throughput TCR beta sequencing to judge whether each TCR beta V gene segment behaved as functional or pseudogenic. Typing coverage differed by locus: A, B, C, DRB1 and DQB1 were typed in roughly 629-640 donors, DQA1 in 500 to 550, DPA1 in 600 to 610, and DPB1 in roughly 450. In a later analysis, previously published TCR beta repertoires from about 640 donors were re-analyzed and high-resolution HLA genotyping was added so that TCR occurrence patterns could be studied. A later genetic analysis used genome-wide SNP genotypes for 398 of the 666 donors, treating that subset as a discovery cohort. Across 300 to 400 genotyped donors of the cohort, an average of about 250,000 unique TCR beta nucleotide sequences per donor were sequenced, and approximately 17% of those sequences were non-productive. A separate validation cohort of approximately 130 different subjects was used in addition to the roughly 670-subject first cohort. To predict cytomegalovirus infection status, the study brought together high-throughput TCR immunosequencing, statistical association of individual TCRs with disease status, and machine learning. All discovery cohort repertoires had been generated on a single sequencing platform. Both class I and class II loci were covered by HLA typing, at four-digit resolution. Roughly 5 DR-DQ haplotypes were handled as single units for association and clustering because linkage in the cohort was strong. Donor age, sex, ethnicity and CMV serostatus were collected together with the repertoire data. The later analysis used no new phenotypic data to find candidate immune exposures, relying instead on TCR beta sequences and their occurrence across donors. The genetic ancestry cluster associated with self-reported Caucasian donors included 80% to 90% of the 398 genotyped donors. Approximately 310 gigabases of sequencing data and approximately 85 million unique TCR sequences were included in an early release covering about 620 HLA-typed donors. The study was designed to test whether signatures of past pathogen exposure could be identified by cataloging public T cell receptors. The study profiled the T cell repertoires of 500 to 800 subjects by immunosequencing and related them to cytomegalovirus serostatus.

Remarks on this clone: What this receptor recognizes is not known. Qualities for individual bases were not recorded, and no much larger clone is one base off.

The cohort was made up of under 800 healthy bone marrow donors. At the time of sampling, every cohort member was nominally healthy, though immune exposures that went unrecorded were likely present. The donor was CMV seropositive and belonged to the group of about 290 seropositive cohort members. Every donor gave a peripheral blood sample, and the peripheral blood mononuclear cells from that sample were used for TCR beta sequencing. The Qiagen DNeasy Blood Extraction Kit was used to extract genomic DNA from the blood cell samples. Summary of the overall study and its limitations: According to the authors, the approach could potentially be generalized to other disease states and immunological phenotypes. Broadly in line with IMGT annotations, most TCR beta V segments showed up in productive rearrangements about 87% or about 30% of the time in an earlier analysis of 587 of the donors. According to a later analysis, parvovirus B19, influenza, CMV and Epstein-Barr virus appeared linked to several top co-occurrence clusters. A later analysis found that TCR association rates varied across HLA loci, with DRB1 alleles showing the most associated TCRs and HLA-C alleles the fewest. Compared with equally common non-associated chains, HLA-associated TCR beta chains in a later analysis were more clonally expanded and had lower generation probabilities. In vitro tests confirmed that a few of the cytomegalovirus-associated TCR beta chains recognize cytomegalovirus antigens. Correlated functional status among segregating V segments might reflect linkage disequilibrium, but an unknown experimental factor could not be ruled out. The earlier analysis of approximately 540 of the donors excluded over 15 rarely observed V segments, including chromosome 9 orphons, because counts were too low. In the study, 150 to 200 TCR beta chains were listed as associated with cytomegalovirus. A later analysis associated 15,000 to 20,000 TCR beta sequences with specific HLA alleles at a false discovery rate of 0.05. In both the original and validation cohorts, the classifier was reported to diagnose cytomegalovirus status with high specificity and sensitivity. Most TCR sequences were seen in very few donors, while some public TCRs were found in many individuals. When HLA alleles, especially DR and DQ, strongly co-occurred, attributing TCR associations to individual alleles was difficult. The sequencing pipeline was judged likely to have produced a cluster of highly shared sequence variants as a technical artifact. In this cohort, only TCR beta chains were sequenced, and detectable features were limited by the absence of alpha or paired-chain data. The only immune exposure information available for the cohort was CMV serostatus. A later genetic analysis associated a missense DCLRE1C variant with V-gene and J-gene trimming of TCR beta chains, and an independent cohort replicated the association. A later analysis found that most CMV-associated TCR beta chains appeared HLA-restricted, with HLA associations seemingly driven largely by CMV exposure. Because HLA typing was missing for some donors at each locus, association tests included only the typed subset. According to a later genetic analysis, donors in an Asian-associated ancestry cluster had fewer N-insertions in productive TCRs than the approximately 630-donor mean. A further reported finding was that TCR beta sequences accurately predicted the HLA-A and HLA-B alleles for most subjects in the first cohort. Sequencing depth was assumed to be roughly uniform across donors in the presence/absence analyses, though that assumption may not hold.

Libraries were constructed by the immunoSEQ multiplex PCR assay. For the multiplex PCR, a mixture combining 60 forward primers for TCR Vbeta segments and 13 reverse primers for TCR Jbeta segments was used. Amplification of the CDR3 region of rearranged TCR beta genes was performed with a multiplex PCR assay on genomic DNA. The Illumina HiSeq System was used to sequence the amplified TCR beta libraries as 87-base-pair reads. Concerning the study's data processing: A later analysis tallied 80 million to 95 million unique TCR beta chains across the approximately 670 repertoires, and approximately 11 million of those chains were shared by two or more donors. Raw reads were error-corrected and collapsed into unique sequences with a nearest-neighbor algorithm that merged closely related sequences to remove PCR and sequencing errors. To assign V, D and J gene segments, CDR3 sequences were aligned to IMGT reference sequences. For a sequence to be retained, a match of at least six nucleotides to both a V gene segment and a J gene segment was required. A rearrangement counted as productive if the CDR3 had no stop codons and remained in frame with V and J, and every other rearrangement counted as non-productive. Following IMGT convention, CDR3 was defined as the stretch from the second conserved V-encoded cysteine up to the conserved J-encoded phenylalanine. Sequences without an unambiguous match to a single V gene segment were excluded from the earlier analysis of about 600 of the donors. In an earlier analysis of some 590 of the donors, a V segment was called functional when productive rearrangements were above 56.7%, and segregating when the standard deviation between donors exceeded 5%. A statistical classification framework was built for diagnosing cytomegalovirus status from the catalog of TCR beta chain sequences. V and J gene assignment, in a later analysis, came from comparing TCR nucleotide sequences with IMGT/GENE-DB human TR gene sequences. Using the TCRdist pipeline, a later analysis assigned CDR3 sequences along with most-parsimonious VDJ recombination scenarios. A later analysis defined each TCR beta chain by its CDR3 amino acid sequence plus V-gene family, and excluded reads lacking a unique V-gene family. In a later analysis, nearly 600 highly shared, low-generation-probability nucleotide sequences were removed to address suspected cross-contamination and a sequencing artifact. For each public chain, a later analysis derived a clonal expansion index from normalized ranks of inferred template counts within each repertoire. In a later analysis, generation probabilities were computed using a VDJ recombination model fitted to out-of-frame rearrangements, and the results were checked against IGoR. A later analysis scored TCR-TCR, TCR-HLA and TCR-CMV co-occurrence with hypergeometric tests, applying a repertoire-size bias correction to TCR pairs. In a later analysis, false discovery rates were estimated by permuting HLA or CMV assignments 20 times. A later analysis grouped co-occurring TCRs with DBSCAN, adding TCRdist sequence similarity when clustering within HLA-allele-positive subsets. Repertoires with fewer than 30,000 or more than 120,000 public chains, plus five repertoires with anomalous nucleotide sharing, were excluded from co-occurrence clustering. TCRdb mirrors the immuneACCESS table, restricted to in-frame sequences. Some clones are absent from its copies; in checked studies, under half trace to an unresolved V gene, and the reason for the others is unknown. V and J calls and clone size are copied from that table; D and trimming were computed from the DNA. A total of about 160,000 clones appear in this sample, approximately 78% of them only once. The top ten constitute more than 7% of the sample.

The source of this sequence is a male donor in good health and CMV-seropositive. The sample was PBMCs.

At the DNA level, the sequence is TGCGCCAGCAGCCAAGATCGTAACGGCGGGACCTACGAGCAGTACTTC. Its protein reads: CASSQDRNGGTYEQYF. This chain joins TRBV4-1 to TRBJ2-7; matching of 6 bases hints at TRBD2 as the D gene. V is shortened by 0 bases, J by 2 bases, and the region joining them spans 14 bases. Sequences MGHRA (CDR1) and YSYEKL (CDR2) are obtained from the germline V gene. There are 16 amino acids in the CDR3, from cysteine to phenylalanine inclusive. This entry keeps only the CDR3 DNA: 48 bases, framed from base 1.